The 5 T cell receptor beta chains reported below all come from one sample, sequenced in a study of PD-1 blockade in mismatch repair-deficient tumors. The repertoire was sequenced with immunoSEQ multiplex PCR; TCRdb's copy has only in-frame clones and lacks some. The sample holds roughly 110,000 clones, more than 60% seen once. The sample consisted of peripheral blood, taken approximately 14 months after starting pembrolizumab. All receptors come from an adult with mismatch repair-deficient cancer.

V and J are TRBV9 and TRBJ2-5; no clear D. Germline V CDR1 and CDR2: SGDLS, YYNGEE. V was pared by 0 bases and J by 1 base, with 10 bases between. The length of the CDR3 is 15 residues. In nucleotides, the CDR3 is TGTGCCAGCAGCGTAGATGGACGGTTCCAAGAGACCCAGTACTTC. As protein: CASSVDGRFQETQYF.

The chain joins TRBV19 to TRBJ1-1; D is ambiguous. Germline CDR1 LNHDA, CDR2 SQIVND (reference sequence). The CDR3 is 13 residues long. Trimming left V 3 bases short and J 1 base short, with 6 bases between. The CDR3 spells CASSIAENTEAFF. CDR3 nucleotide sequence: TGTGCCAGTAGTATTGCAGAGAACACTGAAGCTTTCTTT.

The chain links TRBV18 to TRBJ2-7; TRBD2 aligns across 9 bases. J was trimmed by 0 bases and V by 6 bases; bases with no gene match: 3. This CDR3 has 14 amino acids. The germline V gene has CDR1 KGHSH and CDR2 LQKENI. This chain's CDR3 is CASSRLADSYEQYF. The CDR3 DNA is TGTGCCAGCTCGCGACTAGCGGACTCCTACGAGCAGTACTTC.

This chain uses TRBV5-4 with TRBJ2-7, with D tentatively TRBD1 (6 bases). The CDR3 has 13 residues. The V end was cut by 0 bases, the J end by 7 bases, with 11 bases between. Germline V lookup: CDR1 SGHNT, CDR2 YYREEE (reference sequence). The DNA for the CDR3 is TGTGCCAGCAGCTTGGGGACAGTTAAAGAGCAGTACTTC. This codes for CASSLGTVKEQYF.

The genes are TRBV7-9 and TRBJ1-5; D gene uncertain. V was clipped by 1 base and J by 7 bases, with 14 bases between them. The germline V gene encodes CDR1 SEHNR and CDR2 FQNEAQ (reference sequence). This CDR3 contains 15 residues. The CDR3 nucleotides read TGTGCCAGCAGCTTAGGGGGAAATGGCGGCCAGCCCCAGCATTTT. As protein: CASSLGGNGGQPQHF.